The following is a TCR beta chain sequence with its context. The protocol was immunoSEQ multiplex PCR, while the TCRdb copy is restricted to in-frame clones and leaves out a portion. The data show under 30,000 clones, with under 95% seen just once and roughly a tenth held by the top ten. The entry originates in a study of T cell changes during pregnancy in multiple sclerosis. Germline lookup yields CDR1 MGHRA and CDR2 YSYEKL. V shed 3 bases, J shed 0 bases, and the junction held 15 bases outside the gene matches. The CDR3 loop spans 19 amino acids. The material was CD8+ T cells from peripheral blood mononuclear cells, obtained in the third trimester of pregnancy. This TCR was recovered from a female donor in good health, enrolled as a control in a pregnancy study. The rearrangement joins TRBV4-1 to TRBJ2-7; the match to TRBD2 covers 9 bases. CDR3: CASSQGGLAGTPLSYEQYF. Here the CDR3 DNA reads TGCGCCAGCAGCCAGGGGGGGCTAGCGGGGACCCCTCTCTCCTACGAGCAGTACTTC.